This paragraph reports one T cell receptor beta chain. The antigen remains undetermined. For every subset, genomic DNA was evenly distributed across several immunoSEQ plates. The method was immunoSEQ multiplex PCR; TCRdb's version includes in-frame clones alone and lacks a portion of them. In the table there are millions of clones, approximately 90% of which are singletons. The germline CDR1 and CDR2 sequences are SGHVS and FNYEAQ. This CDR3 contains 13 residues. The V and J ends lost 5 bases and 4 bases respectively, with 12 bases between them. This entry is derived from a study of shared clonotypes between healthy human individuals. The study's findings and limits: What limited the represented genetic and exposure-history diversity was the small number of donors. What rarefaction showed was incomplete sorted-subset sequencing despite large depth.

The sample was naive CD4+ T cells sorted from blood. Subset of the sample: CD45RA+ positively selected. V is TRBV7-6 and J is TRBJ2-7; D remains ambiguous. The receptor comes from a young man in good health. CDR3 residues: CASSPSDVYEQYF. The CDR3 DNA is TGTGCCAGCAGCCCCTCGGACGTATACGAGCAGTACTTC. The full variable domain, in which reference TRBV7-6 and TRBJ2-7 provide the parts outside the CDR3, is GAGVSQSPRYKVTKRGQDVALRCDPISGHVSLYWYRQALGQGPEFLTYFNYEAQQDKSGLPNDRFSAERPEGSISTLTIQRTEQRDSAMYRCASSPSDVYEQYFGPGTRLTVT.